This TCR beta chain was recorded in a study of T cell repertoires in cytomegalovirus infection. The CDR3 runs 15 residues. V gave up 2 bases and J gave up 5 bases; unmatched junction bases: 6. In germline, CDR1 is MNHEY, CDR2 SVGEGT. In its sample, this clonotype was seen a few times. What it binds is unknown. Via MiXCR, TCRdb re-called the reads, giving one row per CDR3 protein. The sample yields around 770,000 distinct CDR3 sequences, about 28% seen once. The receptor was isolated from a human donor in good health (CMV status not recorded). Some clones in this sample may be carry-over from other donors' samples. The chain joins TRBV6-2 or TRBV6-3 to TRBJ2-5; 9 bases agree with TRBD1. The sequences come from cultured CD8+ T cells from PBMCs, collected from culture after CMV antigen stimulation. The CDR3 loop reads CASSYTGGQGETQYF. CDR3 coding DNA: TGTGCCAGCAGTTACACAGGGGGCCAGGGGGAGACCCAGTACTTC.